Below, one T cell receptor beta chain is given with its context. The data were obtained in a study of blood T cell repertoires in COVID-19. Study information: PBMCs, B-cell-depleted T cells, or T cells provided the cDNA or gDNA that made up the material.

Sequencing used immunoSEQ multiplex PCR; TCRdb keeps in-frame clones, though not all of them. The sample has approximately 85,000 clones; approximately 86% are singletons. The CDR3 runs to 11 residues. Sample: peripheral blood. This TCR was sampled from a woman aged 45-60 years with active or convalescent COVID-19. This chain joins TRBV21-1 and TRBJ2-7; TRBD2, as called in the table, went unchecked against the DNA. TRBV21-1 is shown as a pseudogene. In nucleotides, the CDR3 is TGTGCCAGCAGCTATAGTCCCGAGCAGTACTTC. This encodes CASSYSPEQYF.